The 17 T cell receptor beta chains presented below share a single source sample, sequenced in a study of cytomegalovirus exposure and HLA in healthy donors. Data came from immunoSEQ multiplex PCR; TCRdb stores just in-frame clones and leaves some out. Here the sample spans about 140,000 clones, about four fifths being singletons. Sequenced material: PBMCs. All receptors derive from a woman aged 30 to 39 in good health and CMV-seronegative.

The chain uses TRBV9 and TRBJ2-3; 12 nucleotides agree with TRBD2. Germline CDR1 reads SGDLS; CDR2 reads YYNGEE. This CDR3 is 16 amino acids long. V dropped 0 bases and J dropped 5; count of bases not matched to a gene: 4. For the CDR3, the DNA is TGTGCCAGCAGCGTAGGGTCTAGCGGGGGGGGAGATACGCAGTATTTT. Its translation is CASSVGSSGGGDTQYF.

The chain is built from TRBV9 and TRBJ2-3; D possibly corresponds to TRBD2 (6 bases). The CDR3 has 16 amino acids. Trimming cost V 0 bases and J 6 bases, with 17 bases left between them. The V gene's germline CDR1 is SGDLS and CDR2 YYNGEE. CDR3 in amino acids: CASSVAGHGGTDTQYF. The CDR3 bases are TGTGCCAGCAGCGTAGCGGGGCATGGCGGGACGGATACGCAGTATTTT.

The gene calls are TRBV10-3 and TRBJ2-7, with D hard to call. Germline V CDR1 and CDR2: ENHRY, SYGVKD. This CDR3 is 14 amino acids long. V dropped 8 bases and J dropped 3 bases, with 17 bases sitting between them. CDR3 sequence (DNA): TGTGCCATCGCAAGCGAGCTAGTTCTCTACGAGCAGTACTTC. Its translation: CAIASELVLYEQYF.

The chain recombines TRBV2 with TRBJ1-5; 9 nucleotides match TRBD1. Germline CDR1 and CDR2: SNHLY and FYNNEI. This CDR3 contains 14 residues. J lost 5 bases, V lost 3 bases, and 2 bases had no gene match. The CDR3 coding sequence is TGTGCCAGCAGTGAGGACAGGGGCGATCAGCCCCAGCATTTT. Protein sequence: CASSEDRGDQPQHF.

The CDR3: CASSLDRATEAFF. The CDR3 bases are TGCGCCAGCAGCTTGGACAGGGCCACTGAAGCTTTCTTT. The chain has TRBV5-1 and TRBJ1-1; maybe TRBD1 (6 bases). The CDR3 sequence is 13 residues long. CDR1 is SGHRS and CDR2 is YFSETQ in the germline V gene. The V and J ends lost 0 bases and 4 bases respectively, with 7 bases between them.

The chain is built from TRBV9 and TRBJ2-2; tentatively, D is TRBD2 (5 bases). CDR1 SGDLS and CDR2 YYNGEE come from the germline V gene. The CDR3 runs 17 residues. The V end was cut by 4 bases, the J end by 5 bases, with 21 bases between. The CDR3 here is CASSNRPPKGGTGELFF. Here the CDR3 DNA reads TGTGCCAGCAGCAACCGCCCCCCCAAGGGCGGGACCGGGGAGCTGTTTTTT.

This rearrangement joins TRBV7-2 to TRBJ2-3; no clear D. Trimming shortened V by 6 bases and J by 1 base, and 11 bases separated the two germline ends. Germline V gene data show CDR1 as SGHTA and CDR2 as FQGNSA. CDR3 length: 14 amino acids. The CDR3, as DNA: TGTGCCAGCAGTTTACGACACGGCACAGATACGCAGTATTTT. Protein product: CASSLRHGTDTQYF.

This rearrangement joins TRBV5-1 to TRBJ1-1; D may be TRBD1 (5 bases). The CDR3 is made up of 15 amino acids. Germline V gene data show CDR1 as SGHRS and CDR2 as YFSETQ. V lost 7 bases and J lost 8, with 24 bases in between. The CDR3 region has the DNA TGCGCCAGCGGGTTTTTGACTGCGGGGCCATCCGAAGCTTTCTTT. It codes for CASGFLTAGPSEAFF.

The rearrangement uses TRBV20-1 and TRBJ1-1; D possibly corresponds to TRBD1 (6 bases). V was trimmed by 6 bases and J by 6 bases, leaving 11 bases between them. The CDR3 is 11 residues long. Germline CDR1 and CDR2: DFQATT and SNEGSKA (reference sequence). This CDR3 reads CSASSGAEAFF. DNA for the CDR3: TGCAGTGCAAGTTCAGGGGCTGAAGCTTTCTTT.

V usage is TRBV28 and J usage is TRBJ2-2; 8 positions agree with TRBD1. Losses at the gene ends were 7 bases for V and 4 bases for J; bases not matched to a gene: 11. Germline-derived CDR1 and CDR2 are MDHEN and SYDVKM. The CDR3 runs 16 residues. CDR3 sequence reads: CASNTRQGKSTGELFF. CDR3 coding DNA: TGTGCCAGCAACACCCGACAGGGGAAAAGCACCGGGGAGCTGTTTTTT. Variable domain in full (rest from reference TRBV28 and TRBJ2-2): DVKVTQSSRYLVKRTGEKVFLECVQDMDHENMFWYRQDPGLGLRLIYFSYDVKMKEKGDIPEGYSVSREKKERFSLILESASTNQTSMYLCASNTRQGKSTGELFFGEGSRLTVL.

This clone occurred many times. The chain employs TRBV15 and TRBJ2-3, with 8 positions matching TRBD2. Germline V CDR1 and CDR2: LNHNV, YYDKDF (reference sequence). The CDR3 covers 15 residues. V dropped 1 base and J dropped 2; count of bases not matched to a gene: 2. The CDR3 loop reads CATSRGTSSTDTQYF. CDR3 bases: TGTGCCACCAGCAGAGGGACTAGCTCCACAGATACGCAGTATTTT.

The rearrangement joins TRBV5-1 to TRBJ1-4; weak D call: TRBD1 (6 bases). Germline lookup yields CDR1 SGHRS and CDR2 YFSETQ. This CDR3 spans 14 amino acids. The germline V and J ends were trimmed by 2 bases and 8 bases, with 13 bases remaining between them. CDR3 coding DNA: TGCGCCAGCAGCTTAGGGGGTACGGGGGAAAAACTGTTTTTT. Its protein product is CASSLGGTGEKLFF. The whole variable domain, filled in from reference TRBV5-1 and TRBJ1-4, reads KAGVTQTPRYLIKTRGQQVTLSCSPISGHRSVSWYQQTPGQGLQFLFEYFSETQRNKGNFPGRFSGRQFSNSRSEMNVSTLELGDSALYLCASSLGGTGEKLFFGSGTQLSVL.

J is TRBJ1-5 and V is TRBV19; no reliable D call. V was clipped by 7 bases and J by 1 base, with 5 bases between them. CDR1 is LNHDA and CDR2 is SQIVND in the germline V gene (reference sequence). CDR3 length: 12 amino acids. The CDR3 DNA reads as TGTGCCAGTACCGTAAGCAATCAGCCCCAGCATTTT. Translation: CASTVSNQPQHF.

The rearrangement uses TRBV5-6 and TRBJ1-2; TRBD1 aligns across 8 bases. The CDR3 has 14 residues. Germline V lookup: CDR1 SGHDT, CDR2 YYEEEE. V shed 5 bases, J shed 4 bases, and the junction held 7 bases outside the gene matches. The chain's CDR3 is CASSYGQGIYGYTF. The CDR3 DNA reads TGTGCCAGCAGTTACGGACAGGGAATCTATGGCTACACCTTC.

This clone was seen only a few times. The V call is TRBV4-1, the J call TRBJ1-2, with D perhaps matching TRBD1 (5 bases). The ends were cut back, 0 bases at V and 4 bases at J, with 12 bases in the middle. Germline V gene lookup returns CDR1 MGHRA and CDR2 YSYEKL. This CDR3 is built from 15 residues. The CDR3 bases are TGCGCCAGCAGCCAAGAAGGGGCAGCACCCTATGGCTACACCTTC. Amino acids: CASSQEGAAPYGYTF.

This chain connects TRBV7-3 to TRBJ2-1; possibly TRBD1 for D (5 bases). Trimming took 5 bases from V and 7 from J, leaving 9 bases between them. CDR1 SGHTA and CDR2 FQGTGA come from the germline V gene. CDR3 length: 12 amino acids. The CDR3: CASSLDRNEQFF. CDR3 coding DNA: TGTGCCAGCAGCCTAGACAGAAATGAGCAGTTCTTC.

The chain couples TRBV6-5 to TRBJ1-4; TRBD1 agrees at 7 bases. The V gene end was trimmed by 6 bases and the J gene end by 8 bases; junction bases not matched to a gene: 9. CDR3 size: 14 residues. Germline V gives CDR1 MNHEY, CDR2 SVGAGI. The chain's CDR3 is CASRRGTVTEKLFF. The CDR3 nucleotides read TGTGCCAGCAGACGAGGGACAGTGACCGAAAAACTGTTTTTT.